Sequencing of this T cell receptor beta chain was carried out in a study of beta chain features in type 1 diabetes. Study conclusions and caveats: Any HLA effect on TCRB rearrangement was left unresolved by small sub-analyses. When VDJ junctions were examined, type 1 diabetes patients showed fewer insertions and more deletions. Significant though moderate, a shortening of TCRB CDR3s appeared in all four CD4+ subsets of Type 1 diabetes patients. The naive, central memory and Treg TCRB repertoires of patients appeared to be more similar to one another than those of healthy donors.

Trimming left V 6 bases short and J 2 bases short, with 5 bases between. Per germline, CDR1 MGHDK and CDR2 SYGVNS. The CDR3 has 13 amino acids. Expressed TCRB transcripts were sequenced because the isolated RNA had all been reverse transcribed beforehand. Regulatory, naive and central memory T cell samples averaged approximately 3.4 million reads. Here immunoSEQ multiplex PCR was the method, and the copy in TCRdb shows in-frame clones only, minus some. The repertoire has 95,000 to 150,000 clones, roughly 15% of them found once; the top ten carry about 2.1%. A note on this clone: Its antigen remains unidentified.

Material: central memory CD4+ T cells from blood. The chain combines TRBV25-1 with TRBJ2-6; D uncertain. The receptor was isolated from a man aged 25 to 45 with type 1 diabetes. CDR3 coding DNA: TGTGCCAGCAGCCTCCCTGGGGCCAACGTCCTGACTTTC. Amino acid sequence: CASSLPGANVLTF. Drawing the rest from reference TRBV25-1 and TRBJ2-6, the complete variable domain is EADIYQTPRYLVIGTGKKITLECSQTMGHDKMYWYQQDPGMELHLIHYSYGVNSTEKGDLSSESTVSRIRTEHFPLTLESARPSHTSQYLCASSLPGANVLTFGAGSRLTVL.